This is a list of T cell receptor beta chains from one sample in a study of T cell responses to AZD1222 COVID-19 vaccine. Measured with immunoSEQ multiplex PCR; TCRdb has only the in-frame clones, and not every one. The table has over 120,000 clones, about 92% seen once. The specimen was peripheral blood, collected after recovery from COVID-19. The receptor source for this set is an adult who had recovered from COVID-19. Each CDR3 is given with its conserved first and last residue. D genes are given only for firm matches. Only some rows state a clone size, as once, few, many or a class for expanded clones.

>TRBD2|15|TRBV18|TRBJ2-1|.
TGTGCCAGCTCACCACCACGGGAGGGCCGGAATGAGCAGTTCTTC
CASSPPREGRNEQFF
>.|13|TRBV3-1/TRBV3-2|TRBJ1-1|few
TGTGCCAGCAGCCAAGGGAGTAGTACTGAAGCTTTCTTT
CASSQGSSTEAFF
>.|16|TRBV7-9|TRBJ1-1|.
TGTGCCAGCAGCTTACCCCGTGGGGGCTTGAACACTGAAGCTTTCTTT
CASSLPRGGLNTEAFF
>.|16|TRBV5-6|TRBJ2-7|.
TGTGCCAGCAGCTTGGCAGGGCGGGGTGGGATCGACGAGCAGTACTTC
CASSLAGRGGIDEQYF
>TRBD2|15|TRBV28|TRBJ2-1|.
TGTGCCAGCAGTTTAGTGGGAGGGTCCTACAATGAGCAGTTCTTC
CASSLVGGSYNEQFF
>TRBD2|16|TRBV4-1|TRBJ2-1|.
TGCGCCAGCAGCCGAGGACTAGCGGGATCTCAGGGTGAGCAGTTCTTC
CASSRGLAGSQGEQFF
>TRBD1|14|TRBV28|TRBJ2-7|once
TGTGCCAGCAAGGGCCCGGACAGGGGGTTCGGGCAGTACTTC
CASKGPDRGFGQYF
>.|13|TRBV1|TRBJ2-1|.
TGCACCAGCTGCGCCACGGAGGGCAATGAGCAGTTCTTC
CTSCATEGNEQFF
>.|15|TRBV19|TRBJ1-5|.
TGTGCCAGTAGTATAGGAGGGGGAAGCAATCAGCCCCAGCATTTT
CASSIGGGSNQPQHF
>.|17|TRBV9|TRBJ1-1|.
TGTGCCAGCAGCGTAGACCCCCTCAGAGGGTCGAACACTGAAGCTTTCTTT
CASSVDPLRGSNTEAFF
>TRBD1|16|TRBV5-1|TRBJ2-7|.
TGCGCCAGCAGCTTTGGGGCTCTCGACAGGGTAGTCGAGCAGTACTTC
CASSFGALDRVVEQYF
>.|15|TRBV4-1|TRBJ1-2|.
TGCGCCAGCAGCCAAGAATTGGAGGGGAACTATGGCTACACCTTC
CASSQELEGNYGYTF
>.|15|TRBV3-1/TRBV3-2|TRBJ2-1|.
TGTGCCAGCAGCCTTTCCGGGACTGCAAACAATGAGCAGTTCTTC
CASSLSGTANNEQFF
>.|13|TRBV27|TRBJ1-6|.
TGTGCCAGCAGTTATAAGATTAATTCACCCCTCCACTTT
CASSYKINSPLHF
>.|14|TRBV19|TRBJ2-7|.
TGTGCCAGTAGTACGACGGACTGGAACTACGAGCAGTACTTC
CASSTTDWNYEQYF
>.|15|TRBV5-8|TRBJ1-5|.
TGTGCCAGCATTCGTCAAGGGGGGGGCAATCAGCCCCAGCATTTT
CASIRQGGGNQPQHF
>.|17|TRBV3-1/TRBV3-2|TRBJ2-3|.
TGTGCCAGCAGCGAACCCAGAAGGAGGGGCAGCACAGATACGCAGTATTTT
CASSEPRRRGSTDTQYF
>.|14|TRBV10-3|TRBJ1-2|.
TGTGCCATCAGTGAGTCGGGCAGTCCCTATGGCTACACCTTC
CAISESGSPYGYTF
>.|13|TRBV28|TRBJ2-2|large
TGTGCCAGCAGTTTGGAAGTCTGGGGGGAGCTGTTTTTT
CASSLEVWGELFF
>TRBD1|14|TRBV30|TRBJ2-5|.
TGTGCCTGGAGTCTCGGACAGGGACAAGAGACCCAGTACTTC
CAWSLGQGQETQYF
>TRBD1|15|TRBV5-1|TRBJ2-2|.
TGCGCCAGCAGCTTAGACAGGGCGAACACCGGGGAGCTGTTTTTT
CASSLDRANTGELFF
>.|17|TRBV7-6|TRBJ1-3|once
TGTGCCAGCAGCTTAGTGATAGGAGGCGACTCTGGAAACACCATATATTTT
CASSLVIGGDSGNTIYF
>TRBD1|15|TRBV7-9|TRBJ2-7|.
TGTGCCAGCAGCTTAGGAGGACAGGTCGCCTACGAGCAGTACTTC
CASSLGGQVAYEQYF
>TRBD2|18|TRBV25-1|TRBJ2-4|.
TGTGCCAGCAGCCCCGGCAATCCTAGCGGGAGGTCCAAAAACATTCAGTACTTC
CASSPGNPSGRSKNIQYF
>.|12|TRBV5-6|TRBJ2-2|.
TGTGCCAGCAGGGAACACACCGGGGAGCTGTTTTTT
CASREHTGELFF
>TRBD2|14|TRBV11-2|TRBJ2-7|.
TGTGCCAGCAGCTTTAGTACCGGGAGGGACGAGCAGTACTTC
CASSFSTGRDEQYF
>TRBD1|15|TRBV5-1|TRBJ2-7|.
TGCGCCAGCAGCCAGGACAGGGTGGGCTCCTACGAGCAGTACTTC
CASSQDRVGSYEQYF
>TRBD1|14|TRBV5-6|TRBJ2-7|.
TGTGCCAGCAGTCAGACAGGGCAAACCTACGAGCAGTACTTC
CASSQTGQTYEQYF
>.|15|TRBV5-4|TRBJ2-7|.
TGTGCCAGCAGCTCCATGGGACGGGGCGACTACGAGCAGTACTTC
CASSSMGRGDYEQYF
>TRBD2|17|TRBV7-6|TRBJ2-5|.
TGTGCCAGCAGCTTTTCCCGGGAGGGCCGGAGGGTTGAGACCCAGTACTTC
CASSFSREGRRVETQYF
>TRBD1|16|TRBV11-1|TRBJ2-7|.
TGTGCCAGCAGCCTCCGAATGGGACAGGGAAGATACGAGCAGTACTTC
CASSLRMGQGRYEQYF
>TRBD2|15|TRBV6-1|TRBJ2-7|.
TGTGCCAGCAGTGAAGGGTCTAGCGGGTCCTACGAGCAGTACTTC
CASSEGSSGSYEQYF
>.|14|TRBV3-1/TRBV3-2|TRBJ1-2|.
TGTGCCAGCAGCCAAGGCAACGGACTCTATGGCTACACCTTC
CASSQGNGLYGYTF
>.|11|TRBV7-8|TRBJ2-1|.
TGTGCCAGCAGCTTAGATGGGGAGCAGTTCTTC
CASSLDGEQFF
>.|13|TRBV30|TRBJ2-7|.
TGTGCCTGGAGTGATAATACTCGGTACGAGCAGTACTTC
CAWSDNTRYEQYF
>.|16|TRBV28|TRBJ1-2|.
TGTGCCAGCAGTTTAACCCCCCCGGGATCCTACTATGGCTACACCTTC
CASSLTPPGSYYGYTF
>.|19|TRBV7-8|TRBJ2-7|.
TGTGCCAGCAGCTTAGGCTTGGTTGGGGGGTCCAAATCCCCTTACGAGCAGTACTTC
CASSLGLVGGSKSPYEQYF
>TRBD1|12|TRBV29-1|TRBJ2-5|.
TGCAGCGTTATAACAGGGGGAGAGACCCAGTACTTC
CSVITGGETQYF
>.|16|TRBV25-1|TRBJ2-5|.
TGTGCCAGCAAGAGGGGCCTCATGGAAAATCAAGAGACCCAGTACTTC
CASKRGLMENQETQYF